The 29 T cell receptor beta chains in this list originate from one sample, sequenced in a study of cytomegalovirus exposure and HLA in healthy donors. Data came from immunoSEQ multiplex PCR; TCRdb stores just in-frame clones and leaves some out. Here the sample spans hundreds of thousands of clones, about 87% being singletons. Sequencing was performed on PBMCs. Every receptor here comes from a man between 18 and 29 years old in good health and CMV-seronegative.

This sequence joins TRBV4-1 and TRBJ2-5; 8 bases map to TRBD1. The CDR3 is made up of 14 amino acids. The germline V gene has CDR1 MGHRA and CDR2 YSYEKL. V was clipped by 4 bases and J by 5 bases; unmatched bases: 6. CDR3 DNA: TGCGCCAGCAGCCCGTCAGGGGGCCGGGAGACCCAGTACTTC. Amino acids: CASSPSGGRETQYF.

This clone came up once. The genes are TRBV5-1 and TRBJ2-7, with 11 bases matching TRBD1. Germline V gives CDR1 SGHRS, CDR2 YFSETQ. This CDR3 contains 16 residues. The junction had 12 bases not matched to a gene; V was cut back by 3 bases and J by 7 bases. The CDR3 region is CASSSFSGTGGGEQYF. The CDR3 DNA is TGCGCCAGCAGCTCTTTTTCCGGGACAGGGGGAGGTGAGCAGTACTTC. Variable domain in full (rest from reference TRBV5-1 and TRBJ2-7): KAGVTQTPRYLIKTRGQQVTLSCSPISGHRSVSWYQQTPGQGLQFLFEYFSETQRNKGNFPGRFSGRQFSNSRSEMNVSTLELGDSALYLCASSSFSGTGGGEQYFGPGTRLTVT.

The chain employs TRBV6-5 and TRBJ1-2; D is undetermined. Germline V CDR1 and CDR2: MNHEY, SVGAGI. V dropped 0 bases and J dropped 4 bases, with 12 bases sitting between them. This CDR3 comprises 15 residues. Here the CDR3 reads CASSYSRAHLYGYTF. CDR3 sequence (DNA): TGTGCCAGCAGTTACTCGAGGGCCCACCTCTATGGCTACACCTTC.

Concerning this clone: Germline is not matched at one junction end, which may reflect a read error. V is TRBV6-1 and J is TRBJ2-3, with TRBD2 as a possible D gene (5 bases). Germline loops: CDR1 MNHNS, CDR2 SASEGT. This CDR3 region has 13 residues. This CDR3 is CASGEGSHDTQYF. The CDR3 bases are TGTGCCAGCGGTGAGGGCAGTCACGATACGCAGTATTTT.

The V and J genes are TRBV2 and TRBJ2-5, with a possible D match to TRBD1 (6 bases). The CDR3 runs to 13 residues. V lost 9 bases and J lost 0, with 11 bases in between. Germline V CDR1 and CDR2: SNHLY, FYNNEI. The CDR3 coding sequence is TGTGCCAGTTCCGGGACAAACCAAGAGACCCAGTACTTC. Translation gives CASSGTNQETQYF. The variable domain in full, with the rest retrieved from reference TRBV2 and TRBJ2-5, is EPEVTQTPSHQVTQMGQEVILRCVPISNHLYFYWYRQILGQKVEFLVSFYNNEISEKSEIFDDQFSVERPDGSNFTLKIRSTKLEDSAMYFCASSGTNQETQYFGPGTRLLVL.

This chain joins TRBV11-2 and TRBJ1-4; D is unclear. The CDR3 sequence is 14 residues long. V dropped 2 bases and J dropped 8 bases, with 12 bases sitting between them. CDR1 is SGHAT, CDR2 FQNNGV, per germline. In DNA, the CDR3 is TGTGCCAGCAGCTTATCGCGGAGTGGGGAAAAACTGTTTTTT. Its translation is CASSLSRSGEKLFF.

The rearrangement uses TRBV10-1 and TRBJ2-5; 10 bases fit TRBD2. The CDR3 extends over 15 amino acids. The V and J ends lost 2 bases and 4 bases, in that order; junction bases with no gene match: 4. Germline V gives CDR1 WNHNN, CDR2 SYGVQD (reference sequence). The CDR3 is CASSEGLAGAETQYF. The CDR3 DNA reads TGCGCCAGCAGTGAGGGTCTAGCGGGGGCAGAGACCCAGTACTTC.

This chain connects TRBV5-1 to TRBJ2-3; D perhaps matches TRBD1 (5 bases). The CDR3 has 15 residues. Germline V gives CDR1 SGHRS, CDR2 YFSETQ. Trimming removed 4 bases from V and 2 bases from J, with 14 bases in between. Here the CDR3 reads CASSPVQGVTDTQYF. In nucleotides, the CDR3 is TGCGCCAGCAGCCCCGTCCAGGGTGTCACAGATACGCAGTATTTT.

The gene calls are TRBV6-5 and TRBJ2-2; no clear D gene. CDR3 length: 13 amino acids. The germline gives CDR1 MNHEY, CDR2 SVGAGI. V was pared by 2 bases and J by 4 bases, with 5 bases between. The CDR3 is CASSYHPTGELFF. In nucleotides, the CDR3 is TGTGCCAGCAGTTACCATCCCACCGGGGAGCTGTTTTTT.

Regarding this clone: The sample holds other DNA sequences that translate to the same CDR3. V usage is TRBV9 and J usage is TRBJ2-2; 11 nucleotides agree with TRBD2. Germline V CDR1 and CDR2: SGDLS, YYNGEE. There are 15 residues in the CDR3. V lost 3 bases, J lost 4 bases, and 2 bases stayed unmatched. CDR3 in amino acids: CASSALAGGTGELFF. The CDR3 region has the DNA TGTGCCAGCAGCGCCCTAGCGGGGGGCACCGGGGAGCTGTTTTTT.

The CDR3 nucleotides are TGTGCCAGCATCAGGGGGATCAATTCACCCCTCCACTTT. Its protein product is CASIRGINSPLHF. The V call is TRBV28, the J call TRBJ1-6; TRBD1 matches at 7 bases. The V gene's germline CDR1 is MDHEN and CDR2 SYDVKM. With V trimmed by 7 bases and J by 7 bases, 4 bases remained unmatched. This CDR3 contains 13 residues.

V usage is TRBV18 and J usage is TRBJ2-7, with 12 bases lining up with TRBD1. The junction had 6 bases not matched to a gene; V was cut back by 8 bases and J by 4 bases. This CDR3 comprises 14 residues. CDR1 and CDR2 (germline): KGHSH, LQKENI. The CDR3 DNA reads as TGTGCCAGCCAGGGGGACAGGGGGCAGTACGAGCAGTACTTC. Amino acids: CASQGDRGQYEQYF.

This clone was counted once. The DNA of the CDR3 is TGTGCCAGCAGTTTATTCTTAGGGGGGGGCGGGGATGAGCAGTTCTTC. It translates to CASSLFLGGGGDEQFF. The chain employs TRBV27 and TRBJ2-1; the D gene is possibly TRBD2 (7 bases). Germline V gives CDR1 MNHEY, CDR2 SMNVEV (reference sequence). Trimming took off 1 base at V and 8 bases at J, with 18 bases between the two ends. The CDR3 is 16 residues long.

A single count supports this clone. The gene calls are TRBV7-2 and TRBJ1-1; D gene unclear. The CDR3 is made up of 13 amino acids. Per the germline V gene, CDR1 is SGHTA and CDR2 is FQGNSA. V gave up 1 base and J gave up 11 bases, with 14 bases separating them. The DNA for the CDR3 is TGTGCCAGCAGCTTAGGAGTGAGGGAATTCGCTTTCTTT. Residues: CASSLGVREFAFF.

The rearrangement joins TRBV28 to TRBJ1-2, with D unclear. Germline CDR1 MDHEN, CDR2 SYDVKM. V was cut by 8 bases and J by 2 bases, with 9 bases left in between. The CDR3 sequence is 12 residues long. This CDR3 reads CASFLLNYGYTF. The CDR3 DNA is TGTGCCAGCTTTCTCTTGAACTATGGCTACACCTTC.

This chain links TRBV27 with TRBJ1-2, with 7 bases matching TRBD1. V shed 2 bases, J shed 3 bases, and the junction held 0 bases outside the gene matches. The CDR3 is 13 amino acids. In germline, CDR1 is MNHEY, CDR2 SMNVEV (reference sequence). The CDR3 protein is CASSLDRDYGYTF. The CDR3 nucleotides read TGTGCCAGCAGTTTAGACAGGGACTATGGCTACACCTTC.

The chain links TRBV4-3 to TRBJ2-1; TRBD2 aligns across 12 bases. With 3 bases clipped from V and 4 bases from J, the junction kept 1 base outside the gene matches. CDR1 LGHNA and CDR2 YSLEER come from the germline V gene. The CDR3 extends over 15 amino acids. For the CDR3, the DNA is TGCGCCAGCAGCCACGGACTAGCGGGATACAATGAGCAGTTCTTC. Translated: CASSHGLAGYNEQFF.

J is TRBJ2-3 and V is TRBV9; 7 bases are a match to TRBD1. The germline gives CDR1 SGDLS, CDR2 YYNGEE. The CDR3 contains 16 residues. J gave up 0 bases and V 2 bases, and 6 bases lay outside the gene matches. CDR3 sequence: CASSVFEGASTDTQYF. The CDR3 bases are TGTGCCAGCAGCGTCTTTGAGGGGGCGAGCACAGATACGCAGTATTTT.

The chain couples TRBV30 to TRBJ1-1; D gene ambiguous. CDR1 is GTSNPN, CDR2 SVGIG, per germline (reference sequence). Trimming took 2 bases from V and 5 from J, leaving 12 bases between them. The CDR3 spans 13 residues. The CDR3 DNA is TGTGCCTGGAGTTTGGCAGGCAGGACTGAAGCTTTCTTT. It codes for CAWSLAGRTEAFF.

This chain links TRBV2 with TRBJ2-1; D not resolved. The CDR3 runs to 11 residues. Germline assignment: CDR1 SNHLY and CDR2 FYNNEI. Trimming left V 4 bases short and J 4 bases short, with 2 bases between. CDR3 in amino acids: CASSAYNEQFF. The DNA of the CDR3 is TGTGCCAGCAGTGCGTACAATGAGCAGTTCTTC.

V usage is TRBV4-1 and J usage is TRBJ2-3; 10 nucleotides align to TRBD2. V lost 3 bases and J lost 3; bases outside the gene matches: 9. There are 17 residues in the CDR3. Germline V gene sequence: CDR1 MGHRA, CDR2 YSYEKL. The DNA of the CDR3 is TGCGCCAGCAGCCAGCCTCTAGCGGGAGATTCGACAGATACGCAGTATTTT. Residues: CASSQPLAGDSTDTQYF.

The chain joins TRBV6-5 to TRBJ2-3; maybe TRBD2 (6 bases). There are 14 residues in the CDR3. Germline V CDR1 and CDR2: MNHEY, SVGAGI. V lost 7 bases to trimming and J lost 3 bases, with 14 bases between them. The CDR3 reads CASMSGVGTDTQYF. DNA for the CDR3: TGTGCCAGCATGTCGGGGGTGGGGACAGATACGCAGTATTTT.

The J gene is TRBJ2-5, the V gene TRBV20-1, with no clear D. V lost 3 bases, J lost 5 bases, and 7 bases lay in between. CDR1 is DFQATT, CDR2 SNEGSKA, per germline (reference sequence). This CDR3 region has 11 residues. Here the CDR3 DNA reads TGCAGTGCTAGCGGGTTGGAGACCCAGTACTTC. Translating gives CSASGLETQYF.

This chain connects TRBV27 to TRBJ2-5, with 7 nucleotides matching TRBD1. Germline V gene sequence: CDR1 MNHEY, CDR2 SMNVEV (reference sequence). V shed 5 bases and J 5 bases; nucleotides not matched to a gene: 14. The CDR3 is 16 amino acids. This CDR3 is CASSPSRQGGVETQYF. The CDR3 DNA reads TGTGCCAGCAGTCCGAGCCGACAGGGTGGAGTTGAGACCCAGTACTTC.

This sequence joins TRBV7-6 and TRBJ1-1; D is unresolved. The CDR3 has 14 residues. Trimming cost V 5 bases and J 0 bases, with 10 bases left between them. CDR1 and CDR2 (germline): SGHVS, FNYEAQ. CDR3 amino acids: CASSLTRVNTEAFF. The CDR3 bases are TGTGCCAGCAGCCTTACACGGGTGAACACTGAAGCTTTCTTT.

This clone is a singleton in its sample. This sequence joins TRBV18 and TRBJ2-1, with D unclear. CDR3 size: 17 residues. Trimming pared 2 bases from V and 0 bases from J, leaving 14 bases between. Looked up from germline, CDR1 is KGHSH and CDR2 is LQKENI. The CDR3 spells CASSPKNAESSYNEQFF. The CDR3 nucleotides read TGTGCCAGCTCACCAAAGAATGCGGAGAGCTCCTACAATGAGCAGTTCTTC.

The rearrangement links TRBV11-2 to TRBJ2-5; TRBD2 agrees at 10 bases. J lost 4 bases, V lost 6 bases, and 2 bases had no gene match. The V gene's germline CDR1 is SGHAT and CDR2 FQNNGV. The CDR3 consists of 13 residues. CDR3: CASRRLAGETQYF. CDR3 nucleotide sequence: TGTGCCAGCAGGAGACTAGCGGGAGAGACCCAGTACTTC.

This chain joins TRBV29-1 and TRBJ2-3, with 8 bases aligning to TRBD2. The CDR3 loop spans 13 amino acids. The trim removed 3 bases at V and 1 base at J, leaving 0 bases unmatched. In germline, CDR1 is SQVTM, CDR2 ANQGSEA. CDR3 amino acids: CSVDGGGTDTQYF. Written as DNA, the CDR3 is TGCAGCGTTGACGGGGGGGGCACAGATACGCAGTATTTT.

CDR3 DNA sequence: TGTGCCAGCAGTCCTACAGGGACTAGCGGATACTACACAGATACGCAGTATTTT. Its translation is CASSPTGTSGYYTDTQYF. The chain is built from TRBV27 and TRBJ2-3, with TRBD2 matching over 11 bases. Looked up from germline, CDR1 is MNHEY and CDR2 is SMNVEV (reference sequence). The junction had 12 bases not matched to a gene; V was cut back by 5 bases and J by 2 bases. CDR3 size: 18 residues.